These 5 T cell receptor beta chains were sequenced from one sample in a study of CD8+ T cells in alopecia areata. RNA was extracted and reverse transcribed into cDNA as the sequencing template. Libraries were prepared by immunoSEQ multiplex PCR; TCRdb keeps only in-frame clonotypes and omits some of them. The top ten clones hold 0.95% to 1.5% of a sample with almost 250,000 clones, about two thirds of them seen once. The sequences come from CD4+ T cells sorted from blood, collected at week 0. The receptors come from a human donor with alopecia areata.

This clone was counted between two and nine times. The chain has TRBV5-1 and TRBJ1-6; a possible D gene is TRBD1 (6 bases). The CDR3 spans 14 residues. From germline, CDR1 is SGHRS and CDR2 YFSETQ. Trimming shortened V by 5 bases and J by 8 bases, and 14 bases separated the two germline ends. The CDR3 DNA reads as TGCGCCAGCAGGTCGGACAGATCGGATTCACCCCTCCACTTT. Translation gives CASRSDRSDSPLHF.

The chain combines TRBV29-1 with TRBJ2-7; 7 nucleotides match TRBD2. Germline V CDR1 and CDR2: SQVTM, ANQGSEA. V lost 4 bases and J lost 5; bases outside the gene matches: 8. CDR3 length equals 13 residues. The CDR3 here is CSVGGGVLHEQYF. CDR3 nucleotide sequence: TGCAGCGTTGGTGGGGGGGTCCTCCACGAGCAGTACTTC.

The chain couples TRBV14 to TRBJ2-1; 8 bases map to TRBD2. Germline CDR1 reads SGHDN; CDR2 reads FVKESK. J was trimmed by 10 bases and V by 3 bases; bases with no gene match: 8. There are 14 residues in the CDR3. The CDR3 DNA follows: TGTGCCAGCAGCCATCTGCCCCGGGGGGGCGAGCAGTTCTTC. The encoded protein is CASSHLPRGGEQFF.

A few counts support this clone. The chain employs TRBV30 and TRBJ2-1; 10 positions agree with TRBD2. Per germline, CDR1 GTSNPN and CDR2 SVGIG (reference sequence). V was pared by 4 bases and J by 5 bases, with 5 bases of the junction left unmatched. This CDR3 is built from 14 residues. The CDR3 region is CAWNKRGGNNEQFF. The CDR3, as DNA: TGTGCCTGGAATAAGCGGGGGGGAAACAATGAGCAGTTCTTC.

V and J are TRBV5-6 and TRBJ2-3; 7 bases agree with TRBD1. The CDR3 has 17 amino acids. Trimming removed 4 bases from V and 3 bases from J; junction bases left unmatched: 14. The germline V gene encodes CDR1 SGHDT and CDR2 YYEEEE. The CDR3: CASSPIPGTDGTDTQYF. The CDR3, as DNA: TGTGCCAGCAGCCCGATTCCCGGGACAGACGGAACAGATACGCAGTATTTT.